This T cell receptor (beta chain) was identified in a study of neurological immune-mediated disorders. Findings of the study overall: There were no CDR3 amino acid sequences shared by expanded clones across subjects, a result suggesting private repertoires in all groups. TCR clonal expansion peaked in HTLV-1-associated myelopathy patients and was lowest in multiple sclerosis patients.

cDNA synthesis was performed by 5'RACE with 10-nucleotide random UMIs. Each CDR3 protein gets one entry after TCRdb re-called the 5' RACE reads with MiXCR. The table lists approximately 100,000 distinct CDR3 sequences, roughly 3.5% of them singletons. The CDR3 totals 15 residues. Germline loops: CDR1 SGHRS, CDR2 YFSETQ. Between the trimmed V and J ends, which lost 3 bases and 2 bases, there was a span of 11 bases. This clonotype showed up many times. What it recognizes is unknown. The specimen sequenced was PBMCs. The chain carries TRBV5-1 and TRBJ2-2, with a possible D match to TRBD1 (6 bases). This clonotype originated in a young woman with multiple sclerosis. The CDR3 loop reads CASSYRVSNTGELFF. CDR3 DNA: TGCGCCAGCAGCTACAGGGTCTCTAACACCGGGGAGCTGTTTTTT.